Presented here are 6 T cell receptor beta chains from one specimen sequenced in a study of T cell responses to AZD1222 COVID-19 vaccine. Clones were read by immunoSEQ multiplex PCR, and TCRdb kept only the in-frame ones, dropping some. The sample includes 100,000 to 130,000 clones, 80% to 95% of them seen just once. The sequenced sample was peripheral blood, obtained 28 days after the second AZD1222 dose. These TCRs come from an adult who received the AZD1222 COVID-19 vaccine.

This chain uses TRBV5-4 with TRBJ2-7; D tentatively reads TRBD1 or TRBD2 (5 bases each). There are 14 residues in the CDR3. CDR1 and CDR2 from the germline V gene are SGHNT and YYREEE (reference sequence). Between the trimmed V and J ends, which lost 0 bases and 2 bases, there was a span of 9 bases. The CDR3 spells CASSLAGTTYEQYF. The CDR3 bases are TGTGCCAGCAGCTTGGCAGGGACGACCTACGAGCAGTACTTC.

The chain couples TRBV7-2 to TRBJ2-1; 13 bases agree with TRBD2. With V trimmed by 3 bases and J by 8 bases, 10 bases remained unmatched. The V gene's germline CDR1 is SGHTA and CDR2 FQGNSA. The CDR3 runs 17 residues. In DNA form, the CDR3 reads TGTGCCAGCAGCTTCTGGACTAGCGGGAGAATCTTCGATGAGCAGTTCTTC. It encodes CASSFWTSGRIFDEQFF.

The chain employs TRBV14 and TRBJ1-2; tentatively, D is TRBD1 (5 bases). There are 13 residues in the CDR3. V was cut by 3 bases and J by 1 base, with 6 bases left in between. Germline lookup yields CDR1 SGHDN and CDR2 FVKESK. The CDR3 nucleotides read TGTGCCAGCAGCCAGGGACTTAACTATGGCTACACCTTC. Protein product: CASSQGLNYGYTF.

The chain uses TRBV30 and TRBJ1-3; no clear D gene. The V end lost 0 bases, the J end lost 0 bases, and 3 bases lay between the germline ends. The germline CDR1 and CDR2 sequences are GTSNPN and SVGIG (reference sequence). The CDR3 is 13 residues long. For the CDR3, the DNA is TGTGCCTGGAGTGTGAGCTCTGGAAACACCATATATTTT. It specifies CAWSVSSGNTIYF.

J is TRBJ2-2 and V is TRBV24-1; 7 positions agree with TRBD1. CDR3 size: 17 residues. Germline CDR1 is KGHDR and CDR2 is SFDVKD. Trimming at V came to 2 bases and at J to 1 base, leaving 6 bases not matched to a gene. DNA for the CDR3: TGTGCCACCAGTGATTCTGACAGGGAATGGAACACCGGGGAGCTGTTTTTT. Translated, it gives CATSDSDREWNTGELFF.

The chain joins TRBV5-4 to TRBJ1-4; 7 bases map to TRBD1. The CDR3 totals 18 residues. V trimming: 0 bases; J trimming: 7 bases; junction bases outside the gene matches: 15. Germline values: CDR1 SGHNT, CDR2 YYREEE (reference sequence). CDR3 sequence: CASSLERSGQQHGEKLFF. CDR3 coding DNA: TGTGCCAGCAGCTTGGAACGATCGGGACAGCAGCACGGTGAAAAACTGTTTTTT.